The 2 T cell receptor beta chains given below trace back to one sample, sequenced in a study of blood T cell repertoires in COVID-19. TCRdb's copy holds only in-frame clones and misses some; the assay was immunoSEQ multiplex PCR. There are approximately 230,000 clones in the sample; 87% occur only once, and roughly 3% lies in the top ten. The specimen sequenced was peripheral blood. The receptors shown here come from a man aged 18 to 29 with active or convalescent COVID-19.

J is TRBJ1-2 and V is TRBV29-1; no firm D call. CDR1 is SQVTM and CDR2 is ANQGSEA in the germline V gene. The CDR3 has 13 residues. V gave up 5 bases and J gave up 4 bases, with 14 bases separating them. CDR3 loop: CSVSMGSGYGYTF. CDR3 sequence (DNA): TGCAGCGTTTCCATGGGGAGTGGCTATGGCTACACCTTC.

The chain employs TRBV18 and TRBJ2-7, with 9 bases fitting TRBD1. CDR1 is KGHSH, CDR2 LQKENI, per germline. J lost 0 bases, V lost 2 bases, and 5 bases had no gene match. The CDR3 sequence is 16 residues long. CDR3 amino acids: CASSPGTGRASYEQYF. The CDR3 coding sequence is TGTGCCAGCTCACCAGGGACAGGGAGGGCCTCCTACGAGCAGTACTTC.